These 30 T cell receptor beta chains share one sample of origin, sequenced in a study of blood T cell repertoires in COVID-19. Assay: immunoSEQ multiplex PCR; the TCRdb copy retains only in-frame clones and omits some. There are about 230,000 clones in the sample; 86% occur only once, and 9.5% to 13% lies in the top ten. The sample comprised peripheral blood. The receptors originated from a man aged 50 or older with COVID-19, enrolled during active disease.

The chain uses TRBV5-6 and TRBJ2-5; 11 bases fit TRBD2. Germline V gene data show CDR1 as SGHDT and CDR2 as YYEEEE. V trimming: 4 bases; J trimming: 4 bases; junction bases outside the gene matches: 9. CDR3 length: 16 residues. The CDR3 region is CASSPGGSGGAETQYF. The CDR3 DNA reads TGTGCCAGCAGCCCTGGTGGTAGCGGGGGGGCAGAGACCCAGTACTTC. The full variable domain, completed using reference TRBV5-6 and TRBJ2-5, is DAGVTQSPTHLIKTRGQQVTLRCSPKSGHDTVSWYQQALGQGPQFIFQYYEEEERQRGNFPDRFSGHQFPNYSSELNVNALLLGDSALYLCASSPGGSGGAETQYFGPGTRLLVL.

This clone was observed once. V gene TRBV7-3 combines with J gene TRBJ2-3; the D is unclear. The germline V gene has CDR1 SGHTA and CDR2 FQGTGA. This CDR3 contains 15 residues. V was cut by 1 base and J by 2 bases, with 10 bases left in between. CDR3 sequence (DNA): TGTGCCAGCAGCTTAATTGGCCACCCCACAGATACGCAGTATTTT. Translation gives CASSLIGHPTDTQYF.

The chain joins TRBV11-1 to TRBJ2-7, with TRBD1 matching over 9 bases. J was trimmed by 4 bases and V by 5 bases; bases with no gene match: 9. The CDR3 has 15 amino acids. CDR1 SGHAT and CDR2 FQDESV come from the germline V gene (reference sequence). The CDR3 reads CASSLGTGNFYEQYF. The CDR3 region has the DNA TGTGCCAGCAGCCTGGGGACAGGGAACTTTTACGAGCAGTACTTC.

The V call is TRBV10-3, the J call TRBJ1-1; D ambiguous. V was trimmed by 2 bases and J by 8 bases, leaving 12 bases between them. The CDR3 has 13 amino acids. The germline V gene encodes CDR1 ENHRY and CDR2 SYGVKD. This chain's CDR3 is CAISEVQTGEAFF. The CDR3 DNA sequence: TGTGCCATCAGTGAGGTGCAGACGGGAGAAGCTTTCTTT.

The chain recombines TRBV28 with TRBJ2-5; D possibly corresponds to TRBD1 (6 bases). Germline V gene data show CDR1 as MDHEN and CDR2 as SYDVKM. V was cut by 5 bases and J by 1 base, with 11 bases left in between. This CDR3 has 14 residues. The CDR3 sequence: CASSTDRLQETQYF. CDR3 nucleotide sequence: TGTGCCAGCAGTACCGACAGGCTCCAAGAGACCCAGTACTTC.

The chain uses TRBV19 and TRBJ2-5; 15 bases align to TRBD2. After removal of 9 bases from V and 3 bases from J, the junction contained 5 bases not matched to a gene. This CDR3 contains 15 residues. The germline gives CDR1 LNHDA, CDR2 SQIVND (reference sequence). CDR3 region: CASSGLAGGEETQYF. In DNA, the CDR3 is TGTGCCAGCTCCGGACTAGCGGGGGGGGAAGAGACCCAGTACTTC.

The J gene is TRBJ1-2, the V gene TRBV5-1; 9 nucleotides align to TRBD1. Germline CDR1 SGHRS, CDR2 YFSETQ. V shed 2 bases and J 14 bases; nucleotides not matched to a gene: 25. There are 18 residues in the CDR3. CDR3 coding DNA: TGCGCCAGCAGCTTCGGAGGGCCGAACAGGGGGCTGTCCCCTCCGCAGACCTTC. Amino acid sequence: CASSFGGPNRGLSPPQTF. The variable domain in full, completed from reference TRBV5-1 and TRBJ1-2, reads KAGVTQTPRYLIKTRGQQVTLSCSPISGHRSVSWYQQTPGQGLQFLFEYFSETQRNKGNFPGRFSGRQFSNSRSEMNVSTLELGDSALYLCASSFGGPNRGLSPPQTFGSGTRLTVV.

V usage is TRBV9 and J usage is TRBJ1-4; a weak D match, TRBD1 (5 bases). The V gene's germline CDR1 is SGDLS and CDR2 YYNGEE. V was trimmed by 3 bases and J by 8 bases, leaving 23 bases between them. CDR3 length: 17 residues. The chain's CDR3 is CASSASFLGSWGEKLFF. In DNA form, the CDR3 reads TGTGCCAGCAGCGCTTCCTTTTTGGGATCCTGGGGCGAAAAACTGTTTTTT.

V is TRBV7-9 and J is TRBJ1-4; 7 positions agree with TRBD1. Germline V gene lookup returns CDR1 SEHNR and CDR2 FQNEAQ (reference sequence). V lost 3 bases, J lost 6 bases, and 4 bases stayed unmatched. The CDR3 has 14 residues. The CDR3 bases are TGTGCCAGCAGCTTCCCGACAGGGCATGAAAAACTGTTTTTT. The encoded protein is CASSFPTGHEKLFF.

The genes are TRBV5-1 and TRBJ1-5; 7 bases are a match to TRBD1. Germline V gene data show CDR1 as SGHRS and CDR2 as YFSETQ. This CDR3 is 13 amino acids long. V was clipped by 0 bases and J by 6 bases; unmatched bases: 0. The CDR3 region is CASSLGQGQPQHF. The CDR3 region has the DNA TGCGCCAGCAGCTTGGGACAGGGTCAGCCCCAGCATTTT.

This clone has more than one count but fewer than ten. CDR3 nucleotides: TGTGCCAGCAGCTTAGGCCGGGACTATGTGACAGATACGCAGTATTTT. This translates into CASSLGRDYVTDTQYF. The gene calls are TRBV7-8 and TRBJ2-3; 7 bases match TRBD2. V dropped 1 base and J dropped 3; count of bases not matched to a gene: 7. In germline, CDR1 is SGHVS, CDR2 FQNEAQ. The CDR3 has 16 residues.

The gene calls are TRBV4-1 and TRBJ2-1, with 10 bases fitting TRBD2. The CDR3 is made up of 15 amino acids. Trimming at V came to 2 bases and at J to 4 bases, leaving 2 bases not matched to a gene. Germline V lookup: CDR1 MGHRA, CDR2 YSYEKL. As DNA, the CDR3 is TGCGCCAGCAGCCAACTAGCGGGAGATTACAATGAGCAGTTCTTC. Translating it yields CASSQLAGDYNEQFF.

The genes are TRBV7-8 and TRBJ2-1, with TRBD2 identical over 10 bases. V was clipped by 5 bases and J by 6 bases; unmatched bases: 7. Germline V lookup: CDR1 SGHVS, CDR2 FQNEAQ. The CDR3 loop spans 15 amino acids. The CDR3 reads CASSLSGRFFNEQFF. CDR3 nucleotides: TGTGCCAGCAGCCTTAGCGGGAGGTTCTTCAATGAGCAGTTCTTC.

The CDR3 region is CASSGHFGEGATNEKLFF. The DNA for the CDR3 is TGTGCCAGCAGTGGCCATTTTGGCGAGGGGGCAACTAATGAAAAACTGTTTTTT. The chain recombines TRBV25-1 with TRBJ1-4; possibly TRBD1 for D (6 bases). Germline loops: CDR1 MGHDK, CDR2 SYGVNS. Deletions cut 4 bases from V and 0 bases from J, with 18 bases between. The CDR3 loop spans 18 amino acids.

This clone showed up just once. The chain joins TRBV18 to TRBJ2-6, with D tentatively TRBD1 (5 bases). The V end was cut by 4 bases, the J end by 0 bases, with 19 bases between. Per germline, CDR1 KGHSH and CDR2 LQKENI. The CDR3 length is 19 residues. The DNA of the CDR3 is TGTGCCAGCTCACTCGACAGCCCTTCCGCCCACTCTGGGGCCAACGTCCTGACTTTC. It translates to CASSLDSPSAHSGANVLTF.

V is TRBV28 and J is TRBJ2-1; 8 bases map to TRBD2. The CDR3 length is 15 residues. Losses at the gene ends were 3 bases for V and 4 bases for J; bases not matched to a gene: 5. The germline V gene has CDR1 MDHEN and CDR2 SYDVKM. The CDR3 coding sequence is TGTGCCAGCAGTTTTATCGGGGGGGTATACAATGAGCAGTTCTTC. Translated: CASSFIGGVYNEQFF.

CDR3 loop: CASSFSYYGYTF. CDR3 bases: TGTGCCAGCAGTTTCTCCTACTATGGCTACACCTTC. V gene TRBV6-8 combines with J gene TRBJ1-2, with D unresolved. CDR1 is MNHGY, CDR2 SAAAGT, per germline. The CDR3 runs 12 residues. Trimming left V 4 bases short and J 3 bases short, with 6 bases between.

This clone was picked up one time. The chain has TRBV5-4 and TRBJ2-5, with TRBD1 matching 7 bases. Trimming took 2 bases from V and 1 from J; bases not matched to a gene: 5. CDR1 and CDR2 (germline): SGHNT, YYREEE (reference sequence). CDR3 length equals 15 residues. This chain's CDR3 is CASSLGTAFQETQYF. The CDR3, as DNA: TGTGCCAGCAGCTTAGGGACAGCCTTCCAAGAGACCCAGTACTTC.

CDR3 region: CASSPVDRATEAFF. As DNA, the CDR3 is TGCGCCAGCAGCCCCGTTGACAGGGCCACTGAAGCTTTCTTT. V usage is TRBV5-1 and J usage is TRBJ1-1; 7 bases map to TRBD1. Germline assignment: CDR1 SGHRS and CDR2 YFSETQ. This CDR3 is 14 amino acids long. V trimming: 4 bases; J trimming: 4 bases; junction bases outside the gene matches: 7.

The V and J genes are TRBV28 and TRBJ1-2; D remains ambiguous. The CDR3 sequence is 13 residues long. Germline-derived CDR1 and CDR2 are MDHEN and SYDVKM. The V gene lost 7 bases and the J gene lost 5 bases, with 14 bases spanning the gap. CDR3 protein: CASITNWEYGYTF. For the CDR3, the DNA is TGTGCCAGCATCACTAACTGGGAGTATGGCTACACCTTC.

The count of this clone is one. The V call is TRBV19, the J call TRBJ2-2, with TRBD2 matching over 7 bases. There are 15 residues in the CDR3. Trimming cost V 2 bases and J 6 bases; bases outside gene matches: 6. Per germline, CDR1 LNHDA and CDR2 SQIVND (reference sequence). The chain's CDR3 is CASSIYQRGAGELFF. CDR3 DNA: TGTGCCAGTAGTATATATCAGCGGGGAGCCGGGGAGCTGTTTTTT.

V gene TRBV6-1 combines with J gene TRBJ1-5; 8 bases map to TRBD1. The germline V gene has CDR1 MNHNS and CDR2 SASEGT. The V and J ends lost 4 bases and 3 bases, in that order; junction bases with no gene match: 11. This CDR3 has 17 amino acids. The DNA for the CDR3 is TGTGCCAGCAGTGGAGCTCGGACAGGGAGGATCAATCAGCCCCAGCATTTT. Residues: CASSGARTGRINQPQHF.

This clone was counted a single time. The V gene is TRBV27, the J gene TRBJ2-5, with D possibly matching TRBD2 (7 bases). The length of the CDR3 is 15 residues. Between the trimmed V and J ends, which lost 4 bases and 2 bases, there was a span of 14 bases. The V gene's germline CDR1 is MNHEY and CDR2 SMNVEV (reference sequence). CDR3 loop: CASSSTGGAQETQYF. The CDR3 region has the DNA TGTGCCAGCAGTTCCACGGGGGGCGCACAAGAGACCCAGTACTTC.

The CDR3 is CASSVEGQGAYEQYF. CDR3 bases: TGTGCCAGCAGCGTAGAAGGACAGGGGGCCTACGAGCAGTACTTC. This sequence joins TRBV9 and TRBJ2-7; 10 bases agree with TRBD1. The V and J ends lost 0 bases and 2 bases, in that order; junction bases with no gene match: 2. The CDR3 extends over 15 amino acids. The germline V gene has CDR1 SGDLS and CDR2 YYNGEE.

The V gene is TRBV6-2 or TRBV6-3, the J gene TRBJ1-5; perhaps TRBD1 as D (6 bases). The V gene's germline CDR1 is MNHEY and CDR2 SVGEGT. This CDR3 region has 16 residues. V was trimmed by 2 bases and J by 0 bases, leaving 11 bases between them. CDR3 sequence reads: CASSYVGHRSNQPQHF. In DNA, the CDR3 is TGTGCCAGCAGTTACGTGGGACACCGTAGCAATCAGCCCCAGCATTTT.

The rearrangement joins TRBV18 to TRBJ1-2; 9 positions agree with TRBD1. The CDR3 length is 15 residues. The V gene's germline CDR1 is KGHSH and CDR2 LQKENI. The ends lost 3 bases at V and 8 bases at J; junction bases unmatched: 10. DNA for the CDR3: TGTGCCAGCTCACCCACCGACAGGGGGAGTATCGGCTACACCTTC. Translating gives CASSPTDRGSIGYTF.

The chain couples TRBV10-3 to TRBJ1-1; 11 bases agree with TRBD1. V lost 4 bases and J lost 10; bases outside the gene matches: 8. CDR1 ENHRY and CDR2 SYGVKD come from the germline V gene. The CDR3 contains 14 residues. The CDR3 is CAISATGQGVTAFF. CDR3 sequence (DNA): TGTGCCATCAGTGCTACGGGACAGGGGGTAACAGCTTTCTTT.

This clone has more than one count but fewer than ten. The J gene is TRBJ2-7, the V gene TRBV20-1; 9 nucleotides agree with TRBD1. Trimming at V came to 3 bases and at J to 5 bases, leaving 2 bases not matched to a gene. Germline values: CDR1 DFQATT, CDR2 SNEGSKA (reference sequence). The CDR3 sequence is 12 residues long. This CDR3 reads CSASGDRDEQYF. In DNA form, the CDR3 reads TGCAGTGCTAGTGGGGACAGGGACGAGCAGTACTTC.

The gene calls are TRBV19 and TRBJ2-1, with 7 nucleotides matching TRBD2. This CDR3 is 14 amino acids long. Germline lookup yields CDR1 LNHDA and CDR2 SQIVND (reference sequence). Unmatched junction bases numbered 6, after V lost 4 bases and J lost 6 bases. The DNA of the CDR3 is TGTGCCAGTAGTAGAGGACTAGGGTTCAATGAGCAGTTCTTC. This translates into CASSRGLGFNEQFF.

This rearrangement joins TRBV2 to TRBJ1-5; TRBD1 is a possible D gene (5 bases). This CDR3 has 13 amino acids. Germline V gene lookup returns CDR1 SNHLY and CDR2 FYNNEI. V lost 8 bases and J lost 4, with 12 bases in between. For the CDR3, the DNA is TGTGCCAGCCTCAGGGTGAGAAATCAGCCCCAGCATTTT. Translation: CASLRVRNQPQHF.